One sample yielded the 25 T cell receptor beta chains listed below, sequenced in a study of CD8+CD57+ T cells in acquired aplastic anemia. Patients included in sequencing had previously demonstrated CD8+CD57+ cell expansion by flow cytometry. Genomic DNA provided the template from which TCR beta VDJ and CDR3 profiles were obtained. TCRdb reprocessed the reads with MiXCR, giving one entry per CDR3 protein. The sample carries 150,000 or so distinct CDR3 sequences, roughly 48% recorded once. Material for sequencing was sorted CD4+, CD8+, or CD8+CD57+ T cells (not recorded which) from PBMCs. The receptors originated from a human donor with aplastic anemia.

This clonotype was seen once. The gene calls are TRBV20-1 and TRBJ2-5; D tentatively fits TRBD1 or TRBD2 (5 bases each). This CDR3 spans 13 amino acids. Per the germline V gene, CDR1 is DFQATT and CDR2 is SNEGSKA (reference sequence). Trimming removed 7 bases from V and 5 bases from J, with 17 bases in between. DNA of the CDR3: TGCAGTGTCGCCGGGGTGGGACGGGAGACCCAGTACTTC. Translated: CSVAGVGRETQYF.

The rearrangement uses TRBV4-1 and TRBJ2-1; TRBD2 matches at 7 bases. This CDR3 is built from 17 residues. Trimming at V came to 1 base and at J to 6 bases, leaving 12 bases not matched to a gene. Germline CDR1 MGHRA, CDR2 YSYEKL. For the CDR3, the DNA is TGCGCCAGCAGCCAAGGGGGGTGGCGGGAGTGGGGCAATGAGCAGTTCTTC. As protein: CASSQGGWREWGNEQFF.

The CDR3 reads CAISPRDGETQYF. DNA for the CDR3: TGTGCCATCTCCCCCCGGGACGGAGAGACCCAGTACTTC. The genes are TRBV10-3 and TRBJ2-5; D may correspond to TRBD1 or TRBD2 (5 bases each). Germline lookup yields CDR1 ENHRY and CDR2 SYGVKD. The germline V and J ends were trimmed by 8 bases and 4 bases, with 14 bases remaining between them. CDR3 length: 13 amino acids.

This clonotype has a handful of counts. The chain is built from TRBV5-1 and TRBJ2-2, with 9 bases identical to TRBD1. The length of the CDR3 is 16 residues. The junction had 15 bases not matched to a gene; V was cut back by 7 bases and J by 8 bases. Germline CDR1 reads SGHRS; CDR2 reads YFSETQ. CDR3: CASGSGTGWSAGELFF. DNA for the CDR3: TGCGCCAGCGGATCCGGGACAGGGTGGTCTGCTGGGGAGCTGTTTTTT.

The V call is TRBV2, the J call TRBJ2-7; D uncertain. The CDR3 has 13 residues. The germline V gene has CDR1 SNHLY and CDR2 FYNNEI. Deletions cut 7 bases from V and 2 bases from J, with 12 bases between. In DNA form, the CDR3 reads TGTGCCAGCAATCCGGGTGCGACCTACGAGCAGTACTTC. It yields the protein CASNPGATYEQYF.

This clonotype was detected ten times or more. The chain is built from TRBV5-1 and TRBJ2-1; 8 bases are a match to TRBD1. This CDR3 contains 14 residues. The V gene end was trimmed by 1 base and the J gene end by 7 bases; junction bases not matched to a gene: 4. Germline assignment: CDR1 SGHRS and CDR2 YFSETQ. The chain's CDR3 is CASSLLRGLNEQFF. The CDR3 DNA sequence: TGCGCCAGCAGCTTGCTCAGGGGGCTGAATGAGCAGTTCTTC.

Ten or more counts support this clonotype. The rearrangement uses TRBV7-2 and TRBJ1-2, with TRBD1 matching over 9 bases. V trimming: 3 bases; J trimming: 4 bases; junction bases outside the gene matches: 6. Germline CDR1 SGHTA, CDR2 FQGNSA. The CDR3 is 15 amino acids. The CDR3 is CASSLDRGSGYGYTF. CDR3 bases: TGTGCCAGCAGCTTGGACAGGGGTTCAGGCTATGGCTACACCTTC.

This clonotype was counted many times. V and J are TRBV11-3 and TRBJ2-7; tentatively, D is TRBD2 (5 bases). This CDR3 has 12 amino acids. Germline lookup yields CDR1 SGHNT and CDR2 YENEEA. V was clipped by 4 bases and J by 5 bases, with 9 bases between them. CDR3 sequence reads: CASSYGIHEQYF. The DNA for the CDR3 is TGTGCCAGCAGCTACGGGATTCACGAGCAGTACTTC.

The chain employs TRBV7-8 and TRBJ2-3, with D perhaps TRBD1 or TRBD2 (5 bases each). Germline V gene data show CDR1 as SGHVS and CDR2 as FQNEAQ. This CDR3 has 13 amino acids. Between the trimmed V and J ends, which lost 8 bases and 1 base, there was a span of 10 bases. CDR3 sequence: CASLGRGTDTQYF. DNA for the CDR3: TGTGCCAGCCTGGGACGGGGCACAGATACGCAGTATTTT.

In nucleotides, the CDR3 is TGTGCCATCAGTGAGCTAGACAGGGTGGGCACTGAAGCTTTCTTT. Amino acids: CAISELDRVGTEAFF. J is TRBJ1-1 and V is TRBV10-3; the match to TRBD1 covers 7 bases. Germline V gives CDR1 ENHRY, CDR2 SYGVKD. CDR3 length equals 15 residues. V shed 2 bases, J shed 4 bases, and the junction held 7 bases outside the gene matches.

Of note for this clonotype: The germline gene is not matched at one end of the junction; a read error may be the cause. V and J are TRBV20-1 and TRBJ2-1; a weak D match, TRBD2 (6 bases). This CDR3 is 14 amino acids long. The germline V gene has CDR1 DFQATT and CDR2 SNEGSKA (reference sequence). In DNA form, the CDR3 reads TGCAGTGCCCCGGATAGCGGCTCCTACAGTGAGCAGTTCTTC. This codes for CSAPDSGSYSEQFF.

The rearrangement joins TRBV10-3 to TRBJ2-2; 8 nucleotides align to TRBD1. V lost 6 bases to trimming and J lost 4 bases; unmatched junction nucleotides: 4. In germline, CDR1 is ENHRY, CDR2 SYGVKD. The CDR3 runs to 14 residues. The CDR3 reads CAISPGQVTGELFF. The CDR3 DNA is TGTGCCATCAGCCCGGGACAGGTCACCGGGGAGCTGTTTTTT.

This clonotype was counted at least ten times. The genes are TRBV2 and TRBJ2-1; D may be TRBD1 or TRBD2 (5 bases each). Germline loops: CDR1 SNHLY, CDR2 FYNNEI. V lost 10 bases and J 8 bases, leaving 21 bases between the germline ends. The CDR3 has 14 amino acids. CDR3 sequence reads: CAIRRQTLGDEQFF. CDR3 in DNA: TGTGCCATCCGCCGTCAGACCTTGGGGGATGAGCAGTTCTTC.

This clonotype was counted once. This chain links TRBV5-1 with TRBJ2-1; 9 bases match TRBD2. Per germline, CDR1 SGHRS and CDR2 YFSETQ. V was clipped by 0 bases and J by 10 bases; unmatched bases: 5. CDR3 size: 14 residues. CDR3: CASSLGSGSREQFF. The CDR3 DNA follows: TGCGCCAGCAGCTTGGGTAGCGGGAGCCGCGAGCAGTTCTTC.

The chain uses TRBV25-1 and TRBJ2-3; tentatively, D is TRBD1 (5 bases). This CDR3 contains 16 residues. V shed 5 bases and J shed 4 bases, with 19 bases lying between them. Germline V gene lookup returns CDR1 MGHDK and CDR2 SYGVNS. Here the CDR3 DNA reads TGTGCCAGCAGTCAGACCCGATTAAAAGGGGCAGATACGCAGTATTTT. Its translation: CASSQTRLKGADTQYF.

This clonotype was seen ten or more times. V is TRBV7-9 and J is TRBJ1-1; unclear D gene. The germline V and J ends were trimmed by 2 bases and 5 bases, with 3 bases remaining between them. The germline CDR1 and CDR2 sequences are SEHNR and FQNEAQ (reference sequence). This CDR3 spans 11 amino acids. The CDR3 region is CASSLRTEAFF. In DNA form, the CDR3 reads TGTGCCAGCAGCTTAAGGACTGAAGCTTTCTTT.

The J gene is TRBJ2-5, the V gene TRBV7-6, with TRBD2 matching 15 bases. CDR1 and CDR2 from the germline V gene are SGHVS and FNYEAQ. This CDR3 contains 17 residues. The V gene end was trimmed by 0 bases and the J gene end by 4 bases; junction bases not matched to a gene: 3. CDR3 loop: CASSLAQGLAGGETQYF. DNA of the CDR3: TGTGCCAGCAGCTTAGCCCAGGGACTAGCGGGAGGAGAGACCCAGTACTTC.

This clonotype was counted ten times or more. The chain has TRBV5-5 and TRBJ2-1, with TRBD1 as a possible D gene (5 bases). The germline V and J ends were trimmed by 6 bases and 1 base, with 11 bases remaining between them. The CDR3 is made up of 14 amino acids. From germline, CDR1 is SGHKS and CDR2 YYEKEE (reference sequence). The CDR3 DNA follows: TGTGCCAGCATCAAGGGGCTGTCCTACAATGAGCAGTTCTTC. Translation gives CASIKGLSYNEQFF.

This clonotype was counted many times. The J gene is TRBJ1-1, the V gene TRBV20-1; D gene uncertain. The CDR3 has 15 residues. The V gene's germline CDR1 is DFQATT and CDR2 SNEGSKA (reference sequence). The ends were cut back, 2 bases at V and 1 base at J, with 14 bases in the middle. The CDR3 here is CSARPTKLGNTEAFF. The CDR3 nucleotides read TGCAGTGCTAGACCTACGAAGTTAGGGAACACTGAAGCTTTCTTT.

The V gene is TRBV10-3, the J gene TRBJ2-7; D not resolved. Germline values: CDR1 ENHRY, CDR2 SYGVKD. The CDR3 covers 14 residues. V lost 0 bases and J lost 3, with 9 bases in between. The CDR3 reads CAISESIGSYEQYF. CDR3 coding DNA: TGTGCCATCAGTGAGTCGATAGGAAGCTACGAGCAGTACTTC.

This clonotype was observed a single time. A much larger clone is a single base away; this may be a read error. The V and J genes are TRBV5-1 and TRBJ2-1; TRBD1 agrees at 8 bases. Germline CDR1 SGHRS, CDR2 YFSETQ. With V trimmed by 4 bases and J by 0 bases, 6 bases remained unmatched. CDR3 length: 16 residues. As DNA, the CDR3 is TGCGCCAGCAGCACGACAGGGGCTAGCTCCTACAATGAGCAGTTCTTC. It translates to CASSTTGASSYNEQFF. The full variable domain, completed using reference TRBV5-1 and TRBJ2-1, is KAGVTQTPRYLIKTRGQQVTLSCSPISGHRSVSWYQQTPGQGLQFLFEYFSETQRNKGNFPGRFSGRQFSNSRSEMNVSTLELGDSALYLCASSTTGASSYNEQFFGPGTRLTVL.

The chain uses TRBV11-3 and TRBJ2-7; D tentatively fits TRBD1 or TRBD2 (5 bases each). The V gene lost 5 bases and the J gene lost 6 bases, with 17 bases spanning the gap. In germline, CDR1 is SGHNT, CDR2 YENEEA. This CDR3 has 14 amino acids. The chain's CDR3 is CASSITGATAEQYF. CDR3 DNA sequence: TGTGCCAGCAGCATCACCGGGGCCACCGCCGAGCAGTACTTC.

Ten or more counts support this clonotype. CDR3 nucleotides: TGTGCCAGCAGCTTCAACGACCCGACCCATGGCTACACCTTC. Amino acids: CASSFNDPTHGYTF. The gene calls are TRBV7-9 and TRBJ1-2; D gene uncertain. Germline V gene data show CDR1 as SEHNR and CDR2 as FQNEAQ (reference sequence). V gave up 3 bases and J gave up 6 bases, with 14 bases separating them. CDR3 length equals 14 residues.

The CDR3 protein is CASSSPLRGELFF. In DNA form, the CDR3 reads TGTGCCAGCAGCTCCCCCCTTCGTGGGGAGCTGTTTTTT. The chain combines TRBV7-3 with TRBJ2-2, with D unclear. The germline V gene has CDR1 SGHTA and CDR2 FQGTGA. CDR3 size: 13 residues. The V and J ends lost 4 bases and 8 bases respectively, with 11 bases between them.

The genes are TRBV27 and TRBJ2-3, with 7 positions matching TRBD2. The CDR3 contains 15 residues. The V gene's germline CDR1 is MNHEY and CDR2 SMNVEV (reference sequence). Trimming at V came to 6 bases and at J to 3 bases, leaving 9 bases not matched to a gene. CDR3 in DNA: TGTGCCAGCAGAGCCCTGGCGGGAGCGACAGATACGCAGTATTTT. Protein sequence: CASRALAGATDTQYF.